One sample yielded the 21 T cell receptor beta chains listed below, sequenced in a study of blood T cells in healthy people across ages. A second PCR of 7 to 11 cycles used a sample-barcoded 5' primer and a J-beta primer mix. MiXCR, run by TCRdb on the 5' RACE reads, gives a single entry per CDR3 protein. The table lists about 1.7 million distinct CDR3 sequences, over 25% of them singletons. The source material was blood. The receptors were sampled from a woman aged 25 to 39 in good health.

This clonotype was picked up many times. The gene calls are TRBV7-9 and TRBJ2-7; D unresolved. Trimming cost V 5 bases and J 5 bases, with 13 bases left between them. CDR3 length: 13 amino acids. The germline gives CDR1 SEHNR, CDR2 FQNEAQ (reference sequence). The CDR3: CASSLTVMNEQYF. The CDR3 nucleotides are TGTGCCAGCAGCCTGACGGTAATGAACGAGCAGTACTTC.

This clonotype has a handful of counts. The rearrangement uses TRBV9 and TRBJ1-4; D is possibly TRBD1 (6 bases). The germline CDR1 and CDR2 sequences are SGDLS and YYNGEE. This CDR3 is built from 16 residues. V was clipped by 0 bases and J by 7 bases, with 16 bases between them. The CDR3 is CASSVGGSGTFEKLFF. The CDR3 DNA sequence: TGTGCCAGCAGCGTAGGTGGTTCCGGGACATTTGAAAAACTGTTTTTT.

The chain uses TRBV6-1 and TRBJ1-5, with TRBD1 identical over 9 bases. The CDR3 runs to 14 residues. Germline CDR1 reads MNHNS; CDR2 reads SASEGT. With 6 bases clipped from V and 6 bases from J, the junction kept 6 bases outside the gene matches. This CDR3 is CASRGQGRGQPQHF. The CDR3 DNA follows: TGTGCCAGCAGGGGACAGGGTCGGGGTCAGCCCCAGCATTTT.

The chain combines TRBV6-5 with TRBJ2-7; TRBD2 is a possible D gene (5 bases). The CDR3 loop spans 13 amino acids. Trimming removed 6 bases at V and 7 bases at J, with 16 bases between. Germline values: CDR1 MNHEY, CDR2 SVGAGI. The CDR3 loop reads CASRRIERTEQYF. CDR3 bases: TGTGCCAGCAGGCGGATTGAGCGGACTGAGCAGTACTTC.

The chain joins TRBV6-5 to TRBJ1-4; 9 nucleotides line up with TRBD1. The CDR3 length is 15 residues. Trimming took 2 bases from V and 8 from J; bases not matched to a gene: 6. CDR1 and CDR2 from the germline V gene are MNHEY and SVGAGI. CDR3 DNA: TGTGCCAGCAGTTACACTACCGGGACAGGGGAAAAACTGTTTTTT. This translates into CASSYTTGTGEKLFF.

The chain couples TRBV24-1 to TRBJ2-1, with D perhaps matching TRBD1 (5 bases). The CDR3 consists of 13 residues. Germline assignment: CDR1 KGHDR and CDR2 SFDVKD. Trimming pared 9 bases from V and 5 bases from J, leaving 13 bases between. CDR3 protein: CATVSGLNNEQFF. In DNA form, the CDR3 reads TGTGCCACCGTGTCAGGGCTCAACAATGAGCAGTTCTTC.

The chain combines TRBV7-2 with TRBJ1-5; the match to TRBD1 covers 7 bases. V lost 5 bases to trimming and J lost 5 bases; unmatched junction nucleotides: 9. Germline lookup yields CDR1 SGHTA and CDR2 FQGNSA. The CDR3 is made up of 15 amino acids. DNA for the CDR3: TGTGCCAGCAGCGCCGGGACAGCTCTCGATCAGCCCCAGCATTTT. The encoded protein is CASSAGTALDQPQHF.

The chain recombines TRBV24-1 with TRBJ2-3, with 8 nucleotides matching TRBD1. V gave up 11 bases and J gave up 5 bases; unmatched junction bases: 17. There are 16 residues in the CDR3. Germline CDR1 KGHDR, CDR2 SFDVKD. The CDR3 bases are TGTGCCATGAATAAACAGGGACAGGTGGAAAAAGATACGCAGTATTTT. Translating it yields CAMNKQGQVEKDTQYF.

Comments on this clonotype: A read error may account for a junction end that differs from germline. The chain employs TRBV12-3 or TRBV12-4 and TRBJ1-3; no clear D. The CDR3 loop spans 13 amino acids. Written as DNA, the CDR3 is TGTGCCAGCAGTTTATTGCGGGGAAACACCGTATATTTT. Encoded protein: CASSLLRGNTVYF.

As regards this clonotype: A read error is possible here, since a much larger clone lies one base away. The gene calls are TRBV29-1 and TRBJ2-5, with 8 bases aligning to TRBD1. Germline-derived CDR1 and CDR2 are SQVTM and ANQGSEA. The CDR3 runs 14 residues. The CDR3 DNA is TGCGGCGCAAGCCAGCCAGGGGGCGAAGGGACCCAGTACTTC. Its protein product is CGASQPGGEGTQYF.

Points on this clonotype: A much more abundant neighbour one base away suggests this may be a read error. V usage is TRBV29-1 and J usage is TRBJ2-7; D uncertain. This CDR3 region has 11 residues. Germline V lookup: CDR1 SQVTM, CDR2 ANQGSEA. Trimming stripped 4 bases from V and 7 bases from J, with 11 bases between. The CDR3 DNA follows: TGCAGCGTTGTGGGGTACAATGAGCAGTACTTC. This translates into CSVVGYNEQYF.

In its sample, this clonotype was seen many times. This chain links TRBV5-1 with TRBJ2-4; D perhaps matches TRBD2 (8 bases). Germline CDR1 is SGHRS and CDR2 is YFSETQ. The germline V and J ends were trimmed by 5 bases and 1 base, with 22 bases remaining between them. This CDR3 has 18 amino acids. CDR3 bases: TGCGCCAGCAGTTCCGCGGGGGGACAGTCAGCGGCCAAAAACATTCAGTACTTC. It yields the protein CASSSAGGQSAAKNIQYF.

This clonotype was counted a few times. CDR3 sequence reads: CASSIYATGVYGYTF. CDR3 nucleotide sequence: TGCGCCAGCAGCATATACGCCACAGGAGTCTATGGCTACACCTTC. The rearrangement uses TRBV5-1 and TRBJ1-2; D might be TRBD1 (5 bases). The CDR3 contains 15 residues. V was trimmed by 4 bases and J by 4 bases, leaving 17 bases between them. The germline gives CDR1 SGHRS, CDR2 YFSETQ.

The CDR3 sequence: CASSPWGGRPQHF. Here the CDR3 DNA reads TGTGCCAGCAGCCCATGGGGAGGCCGGCCCCAGCATTTT. This sequence joins TRBV5-6 and TRBJ1-5; D gene ambiguous. Germline lookup yields CDR1 SGHDT and CDR2 YYEEEE. Deletions cut 4 bases from V and 9 bases from J, with 14 bases between. CDR3 size: 13 residues.

This chain links TRBV27 with TRBJ1-5; D is undetermined. CDR3 length equals 15 residues. Trimming pared 2 bases from V and 7 bases from J, leaving 15 bases between. Germline V gene data show CDR1 as MNHEY and CDR2 as SMNVEV (reference sequence). CDR3 region: CASSLSETLGQPQHF. The CDR3 nucleotides are TGTGCCAGCAGTTTAAGCGAGACACTGGGCCAGCCCCAGCATTTT.

V and J are TRBV5-1 and TRBJ2-3, with D perhaps given as TRBD1 or TRBD2 (5 bases each). Per germline, CDR1 SGHRS and CDR2 YFSETQ. Trimming took off 4 bases at V and 1 base at J, with 13 bases between the two ends. The CDR3 length is 15 residues. CDR3 DNA sequence: TGCGCCAGCAGCGAAGGATCGGGACGCACAGATACGCAGTATTTT. Amino acid sequence: CASSEGSGRTDTQYF. Supplemented by reference TRBV5-1 and TRBJ2-3, the full variable domain reads KAGVTQTPRYLIKTRGQQVTLSCSPISGHRSVSWYQQTPGQGLQFLFEYFSETQRNKGNFPGRFSGRQFSNSRSEMNVSTLELGDSALYLCASSEGSGRTDTQYFGPGTRLTVL.

This clonotype was observed at least ten times. This chain links TRBV29-1 with TRBJ2-7; 9 nucleotides align to TRBD1. V gave up 7 bases and J gave up 1 base; unmatched junction bases: 11. CDR3 length: 15 amino acids. Germline V gene data show CDR1 as SQVTM and CDR2 as ANQGSEA. The CDR3 reads CSGPDRGKGSYEQYF. The CDR3 bases are TGCAGCGGTCCAGACAGGGGGAAAGGATCCTACGAGCAGTACTTC.

V usage is TRBV9 and J usage is TRBJ1-5; TRBD1 matches at 8 bases. The CDR3 runs to 15 residues. Looked up from germline, CDR1 is SGDLS and CDR2 is YYNGEE. Germline trimming cut 0 bases from V and 3 bases from J; bases unmatched to any gene: 2. CDR3 in amino acids: CASSVAGGFNQPQHF. The CDR3 nucleotides are TGTGCCAGCAGCGTAGCAGGGGGCTTCAATCAGCCCCAGCATTTT.

This clonotype was observed a handful of times. The chain combines TRBV21-1 with TRBJ2-7. TRBV21-1 is a pseudogene locus. The CDR3 runs to 13 residues. DNA for the CDR3: TGTGCCAGCAGCAAAGTAACCCCCTACGAGCAGTACTTC. Translated, it gives CASSKVTPYEQYF.

In this sample, this clonotype turned up a few times. The chain joins TRBV7-2 to TRBJ2-7, with D perhaps matching TRBD2 (7 bases). Trimming shortened V by 5 bases and J by 2 bases, and 16 bases separated the two germline ends. CDR1 is SGHTA and CDR2 is FQGNSA in the germline V gene. The CDR3 contains 15 residues. The CDR3 coding sequence is TGTGCCAGCAGCCTAGGGGGGGTGGCAACCTACGAGCAGTACTTC. This codes for CASSLGGVATYEQYF.

V usage is TRBV9 and J usage is TRBJ2-3, with 13 bases matching TRBD2. This CDR3 is 17 amino acids long. Germline V gene lookup returns CDR1 SGDLS and CDR2 YYNGEE. V lost 4 bases to trimming and J lost 1 base; unmatched junction nucleotides: 6. CDR3 in DNA: TGTGCCAGCAGCCGGGGACTAGCGGGACCCGGCACAGATACGCAGTATTTT. Translating gives CASSRGLAGPGTDTQYF.